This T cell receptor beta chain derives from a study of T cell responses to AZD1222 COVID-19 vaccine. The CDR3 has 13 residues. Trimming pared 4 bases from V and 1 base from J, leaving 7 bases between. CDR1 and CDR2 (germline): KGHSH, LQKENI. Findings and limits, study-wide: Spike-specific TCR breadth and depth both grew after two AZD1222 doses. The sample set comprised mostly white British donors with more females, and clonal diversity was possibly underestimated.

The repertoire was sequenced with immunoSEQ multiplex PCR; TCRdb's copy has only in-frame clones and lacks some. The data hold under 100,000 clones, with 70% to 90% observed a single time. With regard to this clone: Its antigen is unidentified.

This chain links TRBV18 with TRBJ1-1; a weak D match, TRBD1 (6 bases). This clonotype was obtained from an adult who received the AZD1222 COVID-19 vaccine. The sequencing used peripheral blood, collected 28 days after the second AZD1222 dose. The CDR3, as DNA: TGTGCCAGCTCACGGGACACGAACACTGAAGCTTTCTTT. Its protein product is CASSRDTNTEAFF.